Listed here is a single T cell receptor (beta chain). Antigen unknown. Primers included in the PCR were 60 Vbeta and 13 Jbeta primers. Only in-frame clones appear in the TCRdb table, and some are missing; sequencing was by immunoSEQ multiplex PCR. Of approximately 150,000 clones listed, roughly 76% are singletons. The CDR3 is 12 amino acids. Germline values: CDR1 MNHEY, CDR2 SVGAGI. J gave up 5 bases and V 6 bases, and 3 bases lay outside the gene matches. This sample is drawn from a study of cytomegalovirus exposure and HLA in healthy donors. About the study: A prior study identified just under 120 million unique TCR beta sequences from 200 million or so T cells.

Study-level results: In a later analysis, V- and J-gene trimming of beta chains associated with a DCLRE1C missense variant, replicated independently. For presence/absence analyses, sequencing depth was assumed to be roughly uniform across donors. What TCR beta sequences reportedly achieved was accurate prediction of HLA-A and HLA-B alleles in most subjects.

Material for sequencing was PBMCs. The chain couples TRBV6-5 to TRBJ1-2; TRBD1 agrees at 7 bases. This receptor was obtained from a woman between 50 and 59 years old in good health and CMV-seronegative. CDR3 region: CASRRQGYGYTF. In nucleotides, the CDR3 is TGTGCCAGCAGACGACAGGGATATGGCTACACCTTC.